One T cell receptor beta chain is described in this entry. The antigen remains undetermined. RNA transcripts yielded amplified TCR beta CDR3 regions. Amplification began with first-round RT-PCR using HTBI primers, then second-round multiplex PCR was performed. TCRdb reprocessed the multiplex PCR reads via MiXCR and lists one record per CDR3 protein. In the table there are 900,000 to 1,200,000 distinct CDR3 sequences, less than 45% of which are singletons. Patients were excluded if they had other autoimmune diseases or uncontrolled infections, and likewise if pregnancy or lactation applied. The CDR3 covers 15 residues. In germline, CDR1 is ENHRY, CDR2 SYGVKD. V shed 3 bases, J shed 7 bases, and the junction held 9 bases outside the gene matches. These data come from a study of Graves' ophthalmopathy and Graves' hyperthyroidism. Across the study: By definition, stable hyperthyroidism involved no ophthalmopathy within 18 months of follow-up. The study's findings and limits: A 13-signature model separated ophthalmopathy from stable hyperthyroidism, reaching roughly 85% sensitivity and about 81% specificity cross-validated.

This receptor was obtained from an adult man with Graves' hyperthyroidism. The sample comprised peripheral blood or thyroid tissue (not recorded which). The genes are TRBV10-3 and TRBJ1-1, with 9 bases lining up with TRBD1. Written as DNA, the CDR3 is TGTGCCATCAGTGACCCCGGGACAGGGACCATTGAAGCTTTCTTT. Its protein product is CAISDPGTGTIEAFF.